This TCR beta chain appears in the sequencing data of a study of cytomegalovirus exposure and HLA in healthy donors. Study conclusions and caveats: In presence/absence analyses, roughly uniform sequencing depth across donors was assumed. Judged likely to be a sequencing artifact was a cluster of highly shared sequence variants. Within a later analysis, the majority of CMV-associated TCR beta chains appeared HLA-restricted. The dataset shows that most TCR sequences were rare, while some public TCRs occurred in many donors.

In the PCR, 60 Vbeta and 13 Jbeta primers were used. TCRdb's table, derived via immunoSEQ multiplex PCR, lists solely in-frame clones and lacks some. Here the sample spans 50,000 to 80,000 clones, over 70% being singletons. Trimming took off 5 bases at V and 2 bases at J, with 19 bases between the two ends. The germline gives CDR1 LNHDA, CDR2 SQIVND (reference sequence). This CDR3 spans 16 amino acids. To note about this clone: Its specificity is not known.

The sample comprised PBMCs. This chain links TRBV19 with TRBJ2-7; the D gene is possibly TRBD2 (6 bases). The origin of this receptor is a male donor in good health and CMV-seropositive. This chain's CDR3 is CASSRGLGNIPYEQYF. CDR3 coding DNA: TGTGCCAGTAGTCGGGGGTTGGGAAACATTCCCTACGAGCAGTACTTC.